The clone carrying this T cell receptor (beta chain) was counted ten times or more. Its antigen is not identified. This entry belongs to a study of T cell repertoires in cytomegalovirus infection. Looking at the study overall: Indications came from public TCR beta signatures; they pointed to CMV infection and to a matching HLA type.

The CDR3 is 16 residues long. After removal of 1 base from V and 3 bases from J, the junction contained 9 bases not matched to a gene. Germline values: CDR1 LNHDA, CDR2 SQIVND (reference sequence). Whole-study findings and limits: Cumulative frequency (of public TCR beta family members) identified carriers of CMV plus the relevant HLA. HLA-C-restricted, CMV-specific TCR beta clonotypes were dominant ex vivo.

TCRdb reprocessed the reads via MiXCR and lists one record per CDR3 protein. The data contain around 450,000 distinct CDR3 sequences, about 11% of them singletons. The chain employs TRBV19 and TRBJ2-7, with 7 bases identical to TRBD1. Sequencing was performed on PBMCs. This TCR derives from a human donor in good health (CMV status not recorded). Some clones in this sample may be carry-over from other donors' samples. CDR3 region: CASSIGTTGFFYEQYF. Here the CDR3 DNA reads TGTGCCAGTAGTATAGGAACGACAGGGTTCTTCTACGAGCAGTACTTC. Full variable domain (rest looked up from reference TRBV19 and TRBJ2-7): DGGITQSPKYLFRKEGQNVTLSCEQNLNHDAMYWYRQDPGQGLRLIYYSQIVNDFQKGDIAEGYSVSREKKESFPLTVTSAQKNPTAFYLCASSIGTTGFFYEQYFGPGTRLTVT.